This T cell receptor beta chain came from a study of cytomegalovirus exposure and HLA in healthy donors. V was shortened by 3 bases and J by 7 bases, with 18 bases between the two germline ends. CDR1 and CDR2 (germline): GTSNPN, SVGIG (reference sequence). CDR3 length: 15 amino acids. The protocol was immunoSEQ multiplex PCR, while the TCRdb copy is restricted to in-frame clones and leaves out a portion. The table has about 280,000 clones, 80% to 90% seen once; the top ten hold 1%. The chain couples TRBV30 to TRBJ1-4; D is undetermined. The sequence derives from a woman aged 18-29 years in good health and CMV-seronegative. The sample comprised PBMCs. CDR3 sequence (DNA): TGTGCCTGGAGGGCTCGGGAGAGCGACCGTGAAAAACTGTTTTTT. Amino acid sequence: CAWRARESDREKLFF.